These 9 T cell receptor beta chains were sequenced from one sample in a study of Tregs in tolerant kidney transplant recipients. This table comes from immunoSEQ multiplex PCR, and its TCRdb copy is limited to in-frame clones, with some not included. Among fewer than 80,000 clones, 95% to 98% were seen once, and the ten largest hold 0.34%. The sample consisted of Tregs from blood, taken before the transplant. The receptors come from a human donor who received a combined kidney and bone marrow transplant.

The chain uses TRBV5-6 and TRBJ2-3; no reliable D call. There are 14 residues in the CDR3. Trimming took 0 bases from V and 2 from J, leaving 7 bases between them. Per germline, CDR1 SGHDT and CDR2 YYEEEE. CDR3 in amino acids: CASSLAAVTDTQYF. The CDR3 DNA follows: TGTGCCAGCAGCTTGGCGGCGGTCACAGATACGCAGTATTTT.

Here the CDR3 reads CASRRGTDYGYTF. The CDR3 coding sequence is TGTGCCAGCAGGAGAGGGACAGACTATGGCTACACCTTC. The V and J genes are TRBV28 and TRBJ1-2; 7 positions match TRBD1. CDR3 size: 13 residues. V shed 6 bases, J shed 3 bases, and the junction held 4 bases outside the gene matches. The germline V gene has CDR1 MDHEN and CDR2 SYDVKM.

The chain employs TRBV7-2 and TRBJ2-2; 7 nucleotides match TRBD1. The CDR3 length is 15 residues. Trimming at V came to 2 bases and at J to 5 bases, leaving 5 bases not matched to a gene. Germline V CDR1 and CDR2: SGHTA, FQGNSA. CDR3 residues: CASSLSGRGTGELFF. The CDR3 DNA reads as TGTGCCAGCAGCTTATCGGGCAGGGGGACCGGGGAGCTGTTTTTT. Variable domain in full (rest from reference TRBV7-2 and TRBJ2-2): GAGVSQSPSNKVTEKGKDVELRCDPISGHTALYWYRQSLGQGLEFLIYFQGNSAPDKSGLPSDRFSAERTGGSVSTLTIQRTQQEDSAVYLCASSLSGRGTGELFFGEGSRLTVL.

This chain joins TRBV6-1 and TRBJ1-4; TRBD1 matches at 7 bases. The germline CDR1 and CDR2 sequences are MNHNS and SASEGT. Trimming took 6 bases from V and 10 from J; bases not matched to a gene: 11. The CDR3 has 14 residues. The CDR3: CASRHRGEYLKLFF. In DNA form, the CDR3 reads TGTGCCAGCAGACACAGGGGAGAGTACTTAAAACTGTTTTTT.

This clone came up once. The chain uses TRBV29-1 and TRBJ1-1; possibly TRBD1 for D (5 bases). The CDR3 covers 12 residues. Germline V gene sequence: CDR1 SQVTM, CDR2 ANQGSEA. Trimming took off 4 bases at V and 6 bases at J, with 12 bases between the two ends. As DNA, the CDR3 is TGCAGCGTTGGGGGCATTCCCGCTGAAGCTTTCTTT. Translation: CSVGGIPAEAFF.

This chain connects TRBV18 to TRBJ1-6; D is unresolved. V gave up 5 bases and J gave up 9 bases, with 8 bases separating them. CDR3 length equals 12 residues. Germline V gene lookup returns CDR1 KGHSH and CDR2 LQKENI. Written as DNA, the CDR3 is TGTGCCAGCTCAGCCGGAGGTTCACCCCTCCACTTT. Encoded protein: CASSAGGSPLHF.

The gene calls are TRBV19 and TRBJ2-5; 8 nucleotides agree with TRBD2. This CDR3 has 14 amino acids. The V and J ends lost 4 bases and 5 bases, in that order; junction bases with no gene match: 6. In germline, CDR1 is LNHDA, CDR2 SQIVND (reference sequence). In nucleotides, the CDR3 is TGTGCCAGTAGTACGGGACTAGGATGGGAGACCCAGTACTTC. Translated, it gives CASSTGLGWETQYF. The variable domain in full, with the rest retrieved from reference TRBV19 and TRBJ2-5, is DGGITQSPKYLFRKEGQNVTLSCEQNLNHDAMYWYRQDPGQGLRLIYYSQIVNDFQKGDIAEGYSVSREKKESFPLTVTSAQKNPTAFYLCASSTGLGWETQYFGPGTRLLVL.

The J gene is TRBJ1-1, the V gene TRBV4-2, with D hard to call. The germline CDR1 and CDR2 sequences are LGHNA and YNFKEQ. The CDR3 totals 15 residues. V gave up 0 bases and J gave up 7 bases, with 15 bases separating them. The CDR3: CASSQDLSTLGEAFF. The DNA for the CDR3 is TGTGCCAGCAGCCAAGATTTATCGACATTGGGTGAAGCTTTCTTT.

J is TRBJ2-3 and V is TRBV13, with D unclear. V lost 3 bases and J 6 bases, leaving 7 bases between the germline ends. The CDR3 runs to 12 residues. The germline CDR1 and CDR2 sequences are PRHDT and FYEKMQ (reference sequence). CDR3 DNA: TGTGCCAGCAGCTTTTTGTCGGATACGCAGTATTTT. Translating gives CASSFLSDTQYF.